This T cell receptor beta chain was retrieved from a study of blood T cell repertoires in COVID-19. Looking at the study overall: Samples taken during acute and convalescent COVID-19 were collected in the United States, Italy and Spain.

In the source study's methods: For nucleated cells, counts were estimated from reference gene primer amplification. The assay was immunoSEQ multiplex PCR, and TCRdb's table has in-frame clones only and misses some. V and J calls and clone size are those listed in that table; D and trimming were worked out from the DNA. The sample contains 34,000 or so clones, over 70% of which appear only once. The CDR3 sequence is 15 residues long. The germline CDR1 and CDR2 sequences are MGHRA and YSYEKL. With 1 base clipped from V and 8 bases from J, the junction kept 4 bases outside the gene matches. The sample consisted of peripheral blood. The TCR was taken from a man at least 80 years old with acute or convalescent COVID-19. This chain links TRBV4-1 with TRBJ2-1; 11 bases agree with TRBD2. CDR3 amino acids: CASSQGTSGFDEQFF. DNA for the CDR3: TGCGCCAGCAGCCAAGGGACTAGCGGGTTCGATGAGCAGTTCTTC.